The 16 T cell receptor beta chains below all came from one sample that was sequenced in a study of T cells in Graves' hyperthyroidism and ophthalmopathy. Researchers took RNA transcripts and amplified the TCR beta CDR3 regions from them. During a first-round RT-PCR of the TCR CDR3, the HTBI primer set was used. TCRdb independently ran MiXCR on the multiplex PCR reads; one entry per CDR3 protein. The sample lists some 690,000 distinct CDR3 sequences; roughly 17% were seen once. Sample: blood. These receptors were taken from a man aged 45-65 years with Graves' hyperthyroidism.

The chain combines TRBV3-1 with TRBJ1-2; 12 bases agree with TRBD1. Trimming cost V 2 bases and J 2 bases; bases outside gene matches: 12. This CDR3 has 19 residues. Germline CDR1 and CDR2: LGHDT and YNNKEL (reference sequence). CDR3 nucleotide sequence: TGTGCCAGCAGCCAATGGCGGGACAGGGGGCCGCTACCCAACTATGGCTACACCTTC. Its protein is CASSQWRDRGPLPNYGYTF. The entire variable domain, with the rest obtained from reference TRBV3-1 and TRBJ1-2, is as follows: DTAVSQTPKYLVTQMGNDKSIKCEQNLGHDTMYWYKQDSKKFLKIMFSYNNKELIINETVPNRFSPKSPDKAHLNLHINSLELGDSAVYFCASSQWRDRGPLPNYGYTFGSGTRLTVV.

The table lists this clonotype with many counts. V gene TRBV28 combines with J gene TRBJ2-1; perhaps D is TRBD1 or TRBD2 (6 bases each). The V end lost 9 bases, the J end lost 4 bases, and 13 bases lay between the germline ends. The CDR3 spans 13 residues. CDR1 is MDHEN, CDR2 SYDVKM, per germline. This CDR3 reads CASRGAGYNEQFF. The CDR3 region has the DNA TGTGCCAGTAGGGGGGCGGGGTACAATGAGCAGTTCTTC.

This clonotype was detected many times. The chain links TRBV27 to TRBJ2-1; D ambiguous. Trimming cost V 5 bases and J 0 bases, with 11 bases left between them. The germline CDR1 and CDR2 sequences are MNHEY and SMNVEV (reference sequence). This CDR3 has 15 residues. CDR3 nucleotides: TGTGCCAGCAGTAAGACCGTCAGCTCCTACAATGAGCAGTTCTTC. Encoded protein: CASSKTVSSYNEQFF.

This clonotype was detected a few times. This chain links TRBV3-1 with TRBJ2-2; the match to TRBD1 covers 8 bases. The V gene end was trimmed by 5 bases and the J gene end by 4 bases; junction bases not matched to a gene: 9. The CDR3 is 16 residues long. CDR1 LGHDT and CDR2 YNNKEL come from the germline V gene (reference sequence). The CDR3 loop reads CASSARPTGGTGELFF. The CDR3, as DNA: TGTGCCAGCAGCGCCCGACCTACAGGGGGCACCGGGGAGCTGTTTTTT.

This clonotype was counted between two and nine times. This chain links TRBV5-4 with TRBJ2-1; D call uncertain. This CDR3 spans 14 amino acids. V gave up 0 bases and J gave up 6 bases, with 10 bases separating them. Germline V gives CDR1 SGHNT, CDR2 YYREEE (reference sequence). CDR3 in amino acids: CASSLDLRANEQFF. The CDR3 coding sequence is TGTGCCAGCAGCTTGGACCTTCGGGCCAATGAGCAGTTCTTC.

In this sample, this clonotype turned up many times. The chain couples TRBV28 to TRBJ1-2; D call uncertain. V was pared by 4 bases and J by 2 bases, with 5 bases between. The CDR3 has 12 amino acids. CDR1 MDHEN and CDR2 SYDVKM come from the germline V gene. This chain's CDR3 is CASSSSNYGYTF. In DNA, the CDR3 is TGTGCCAGCAGTTCCTCCAACTATGGCTACACCTTC.

Only a few counts were recorded for this clonotype. The chain carries TRBV18 and TRBJ2-1, with TRBD2 identical over 8 bases. From germline, CDR1 is KGHSH and CDR2 LQKENI. J lost 5 bases, V lost 3 bases, and 0 bases had no gene match. The CDR3 is made up of 13 amino acids. The chain's CDR3 is CASSPGRDNEQFF. The CDR3, as DNA: TGTGCCAGCTCACCCGGGAGGGACAATGAGCAGTTCTTC.

As regards this clonotype: At one end, the junction sequence differs from germline, possibly due to a read error. V usage is TRBV2 and J usage is TRBJ2-7, with TRBD1 matching 7 bases. The CDR3 covers 11 residues. Per germline, CDR1 SNHLY and CDR2 FYNNEI. CDR3 loop: CASSYRDSQHF. CDR3 coding DNA: TGTGCCAGCAGTTACCGGGACAGCCAGCATTTC.

There are many counts of this clonotype. V and J are TRBV7-3 and TRBJ2-1; D unresolved. V lost 5 bases and J lost 5, with 4 bases in between. CDR1 and CDR2 from the germline V gene are SGHTA and FQGTGA. The CDR3 is 11 amino acids. As DNA, the CDR3 is TGTGCCAGCAGCGAGAACAATGAGCAGTTCTTC. Translating gives CASSENNEQFF.

This clonotype was detected only a few times. The chain has TRBV9 and TRBJ2-3; 10 nucleotides agree with TRBD2. CDR1 and CDR2 (germline): SGDLS, YYNGEE. J lost 11 bases, V lost 0 bases, and 6 bases had no gene match. This CDR3 is 14 amino acids long. In nucleotides, the CDR3 is TGTGCCAGCAGCGTAGAAAGCGGGAGGGCCCAGCAGTATTTT. Translating gives CASSVESGRAQQYF.

The CDR3 loop is CASSQMGALNTEAFF. In nucleotides, the CDR3 is TGCGCCAGCAGCCAGATGGGAGCGTTGAACACTGAAGCTTTCTTT. The rearrangement joins TRBV4-1 to TRBJ1-1; D ambiguous. This CDR3 has 15 residues. With 3 bases removed from V and 0 bases from J, the gap between germline ends came to 11 bases. Germline V gene data show CDR1 as MGHRA and CDR2 as YSYEKL.

Comments on this clonotype: At one end the junction does not follow the germline gene, possibly because of a read error. This rearrangement joins TRBV20-1 to TRBJ1-5; weak D call: TRBD1 (5 bases). The CDR3 totals 16 residues. Germline V lookup: CDR1 DFQATT, CDR2 SNEGSKA (reference sequence). CDR3 residues: CGARVLGHLSNQPQHF. The CDR3 nucleotides are TGCGGTGCTAGAGTGTTGGGGCACCTTAGCAATCAGCCCCAGCATTTT.

The chain links TRBV20-1 to TRBJ2-3; 7 nucleotides align to TRBD2. CDR1 and CDR2 (germline): DFQATT, SNEGSKA (reference sequence). The CDR3 length is 16 residues. J lost 6 bases, V lost 0 bases, and 12 bases had no gene match. The CDR3 loop is CSAREMLGGYRDTQYF. CDR3 DNA: TGCAGTGCTAGAGAGATGCTGGGGGGGTATCGGGATACGCAGTATTTT.

Notes on this clonotype: Since no conserved phenylalanine or tryptophan closes the CDR3, a read error is the likely cause. This chain links TRBV11-2 with TRBJ1-1, with D unclear. Trimming removed 4 bases at V and 4 bases at J, with 22 bases between. This CDR3 is built from 17 residues. Germline CDR1 reads SGHAT; CDR2 reads FQNNGV. The CDR3 DNA reads TGTGCCAGCAGCTCCCCCCGGTATGGTACGGAACCCACTGAAGCTTTCCTT. Its protein product is CASSSPRYGTEPTEAFL.

This clonotype showed up just a few times. This rearrangement joins TRBV7-2 to TRBJ2-5; 13 nucleotides align to TRBD2. J was trimmed by 8 bases and V by 4 bases; bases with no gene match: 13. Germline assignment: CDR1 SGHTA and CDR2 FQGNSA. There are 17 residues in the CDR3. The CDR3 nucleotides read TGTGCCAGCAGCTCCGGGACTAGCGGGATAGTCGGGTATACCCAGTACTTC. This translates into CASSSGTSGIVGYTQYF.

This clonotype has only a few counts. This sequence joins TRBV5-4 and TRBJ1-1; D is perhaps TRBD1 (5 bases). The V gene lost 0 bases and the J gene lost 1 base, with 10 bases spanning the gap. In germline, CDR1 is SGHNT, CDR2 YYREEE (reference sequence). The CDR3 totals 15 residues. The CDR3 DNA follows: TGTGCCAGCAGCTTGGAGGGGCCTCGGAACACTGAAGCTTTCTTT. Amino acid sequence: CASSLEGPRNTEAFF.